The following is a T cell receptor (beta chain) sequence with its context. Its target is not known. The data belong to a study of CD8+CD57+ T cells in acquired aplastic anemia. Study-wide context: Sorted cells (CD4+ and CD8+) yielded DNA amounts that averaged roughly 3.5 ug. Study-wide results and limits: Approximately 30 CD8+ CDR3 sequences were shared between patients and controls.

Sequencing was done on patients that had shown CD8+CD57+ cell expansion by flow cytometry. Severe acquired aplastic anemia was diagnosed in all patients. The study sampled blood from patients who had received no therapy. Researchers used genomic DNA as the template to profile TCR beta VDJ and CDR3. TCRdb passed the reads through MiXCR, listing each CDR3 protein once. The data contain 50,000 or so distinct CDR3 sequences, roughly three fifths of them singletons. Germline V lookup: CDR1 SEHNR, CDR2 FQNEAQ (reference sequence). Germline trimming cut 6 bases from V and 8 bases from J; bases unmatched to any gene: 4. The CDR3 covers 12 residues.

Sample: sorted CD4+, CD8+, or CD8+CD57+ T cells (not recorded which) from PBMCs. This sequence joins TRBV7-9 and TRBJ2-1, with 7 bases lining up with TRBD1. The sequence came from a human donor with aplastic anemia. The CDR3 spells CASRTGTDEQFF. The CDR3 bases are TGTGCCAGCAGAACCGGGACAGATGAGCAGTTCTTC.